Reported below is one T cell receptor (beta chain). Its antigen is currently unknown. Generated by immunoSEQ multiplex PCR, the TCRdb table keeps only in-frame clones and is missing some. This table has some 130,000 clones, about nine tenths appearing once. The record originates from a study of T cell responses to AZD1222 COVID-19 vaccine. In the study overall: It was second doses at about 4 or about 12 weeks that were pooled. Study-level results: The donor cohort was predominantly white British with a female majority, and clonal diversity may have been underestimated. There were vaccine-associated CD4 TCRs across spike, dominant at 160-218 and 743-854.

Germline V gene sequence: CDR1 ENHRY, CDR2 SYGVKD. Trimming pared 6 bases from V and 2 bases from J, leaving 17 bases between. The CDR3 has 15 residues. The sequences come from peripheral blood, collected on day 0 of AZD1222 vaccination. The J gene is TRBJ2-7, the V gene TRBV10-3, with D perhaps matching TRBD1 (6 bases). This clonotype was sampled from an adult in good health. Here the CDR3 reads CAISPDSSATYEQYF. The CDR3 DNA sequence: TGTGCCATCAGCCCGGACAGTTCAGCGACCTACGAGCAGTACTTC.